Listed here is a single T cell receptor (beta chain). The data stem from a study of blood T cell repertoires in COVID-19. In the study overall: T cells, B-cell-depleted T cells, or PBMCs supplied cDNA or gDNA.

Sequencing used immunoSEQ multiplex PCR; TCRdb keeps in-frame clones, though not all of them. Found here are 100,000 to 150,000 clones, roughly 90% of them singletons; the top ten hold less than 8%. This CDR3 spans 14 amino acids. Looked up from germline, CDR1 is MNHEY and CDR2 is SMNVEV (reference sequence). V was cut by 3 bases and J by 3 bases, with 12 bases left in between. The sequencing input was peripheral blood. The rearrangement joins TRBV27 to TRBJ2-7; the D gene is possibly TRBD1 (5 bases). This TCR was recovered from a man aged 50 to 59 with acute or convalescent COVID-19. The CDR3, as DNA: TGTGCCAGCAGTTTGGGCAAAGGGGACTACGAGCAGTACTTC. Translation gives CASSLGKGDYEQYF.